Listed here is a single T cell receptor (beta chain). Antigen specificity is unknown. Semi-nested PCR with Nested Universal Primer A followed constant-region reverse priming of full-length variable regions. TCRdb ran MiXCR on the 5' RACE reads and lists one entry per CDR3 protein. The table shows under 35,000 distinct CDR3 sequences, with less than 25% occurring only once. The germline V gene has CDR1 SGHVS and CDR2 FQNEAQ. This CDR3 has 13 residues. V shed 5 bases and J shed 7 bases, with 12 bases lying between them. Study results and limitations: Tumor memory CD4+ T cell TCR gene usage clustered with blood and lymph node memory CD4+ cells and lymph node naive CD4+ cells.

Sequenced: memory CD4+ T cells sorted from blood. Subset of the sample: memory CD4+ T cells, CD4+CD45RO+CD25-. The chain is built from TRBV7-8 and TRBJ2-1; D is possibly TRBD2 (5 bases). The receptor was isolated from a female donor with breast cancer. CDR3 loop: CASSPRRWNEQFF. For the CDR3, the DNA is TGTGCCAGCAGCCCCAGGAGGTGGAATGAGCAGTTCTTC.